This TCR beta chain is from a study of cytomegalovirus exposure and HLA in healthy donors. Trimming pared 3 bases from V and 3 bases from J, leaving 12 bases between. This CDR3 has 14 residues. Germline values: CDR1 MNHEY, CDR2 SMNVEV (reference sequence). Both 60 Vbeta primers and 13 Jbeta primers went into the PCR. The table came from immunoSEQ multiplex PCR; TCRdb's copy has only in-frame clones and leaves some out. Its listing shows about 51,000 clones. As regards this clone: The antigen is undetermined.

Study-wide findings and caveats: CMV antigen specificity was confirmed in vitro for a few CMV-associated chains. In a later analysis, HLA-associated TCR beta chains were more clonally expanded than equally common others. Later analysis demonstrated an association between a missense DCLRE1C variant and TCR beta V- and J-gene trimming.

The sequenced sample was PBMCs. The chain recombines TRBV27 with TRBJ2-7; D is possibly TRBD1 (5 bases). This sequence was found in a female donor in good health and CMV-seronegative. The CDR3 loop reads CASSLGPESYEQYF. The CDR3 nucleotides read TGTGCCAGCAGTTTGGGGCCCGAGAGCTACGAGCAGTACTTC.